The clone carrying this TCR beta chain appeared once. The data belong to a study of long-term antiretroviral therapy in people with HIV. Running of the v3.0 immunoSEQ assay took place at survey level. Using immunoSEQ multiplex PCR, the repertoire was profiled, and TCRdb retains in-frame clones only, with some absent. The table includes roughly 28,000 clones, around 89% detected once. Sequenced here: unsorted PBMCs, sampled 0.5 years after starting antiretroviral therapy. This TCR came from a woman aged 18-29 years with HIV.

In DNA form, the CDR3 reads TGTGCCAGCAGCCAAGGGGCAGGGAGGGAATATTTT. As protein: CASSQGAGREYF. This rearrangement joins TRBV4-2 to TRBJ2-3; 7 bases map to TRBD2. Unmatched junction bases numbered 7, after V lost 1 base and J lost 15 bases. The CDR3 extends over 12 amino acids. Looked up from germline, CDR1 is LGHNA and CDR2 is YNFKEQ.